This entry features one T cell receptor beta chain sequence. The data were taken from a study of blood T cell repertoires in COVID-19. For the study at large: There were acute and convalescent COVID-19 samples, and they came from the United States, Italy and Spain.

Libraries were prepared by immunoSEQ multiplex PCR; TCRdb keeps only in-frame clonotypes and omits some of them. The data hold 130,000 to 150,000 clones, with over 75% observed a single time. The study assigned cohorts using participant-reported clinical history. This receptor was identified in a woman in her twenties or thirties with acute COVID-19. The sample taken for sequencing was PBMCs or T cells enriched from blood (not recorded which).

The CDR3 region is CASSLAGTGIQTQYF. The CDR3, as DNA: TGTGCCAGCAGCCTGGCCGGGACAGGAATACAGACCCAGTACTTC. This chain connects TRBV5-5 to TRBJ2-5; 8 bases align to TRBD1. Trimming cost V 4 bases and J 6 bases; bases outside gene matches: 11. The CDR3 runs to 15 residues. Germline assignment: CDR1 SGHKS and CDR2 YYEKEE (reference sequence).